This TCR beta chain came from a study of cytomegalovirus exposure and HLA in healthy donors. Study-level information: Early released data comprised tens of millions of unique TCRs from HLA-typed donors.

The study ran its PCR with 60 Vbeta and 13 Jbeta primers. Only in-frame clones appear in the TCRdb table, and some are missing; sequencing was by immunoSEQ multiplex PCR. Among 95,000 to 150,000 clones, 60% to 75% were seen once, and the ten largest hold 2.9%. The CDR3 contains 13 residues. Deletions cut 3 bases from V and 8 bases from J, with 10 bases between. Germline loops: CDR1 SGHAT, CDR2 FQNNGV. Those who donated were healthy bone marrow donors. This clone showed up just once. Material for sequencing was PBMCs. The source of this sequence is a woman aged 40 to 55 in good health and CMV-seropositive. The V call is TRBV11-2, the J call TRBJ1-4, with D unresolved. The CDR3 region is CASSFNVGEKLFF. The CDR3 DNA follows: TGTGCCAGCAGCTTCAACGTGGGCGAAAAACTGTTTTTT. Supplemented by reference TRBV11-2 and TRBJ1-4, the full variable domain reads EAGVAQSPRYKIIEKRQSVAFWCNPISGHATLYWYQQILGQGPKLLIQFQNNGVVDDSQLPKDRFSAERLKGVDSTLKIQPAKLEDSAVYLCASSFNVGEKLFFGSGTQLSVL.